Presented here are 6 T cell receptor beta chains from one specimen sequenced in a study of Graves' ophthalmopathy and Graves' hyperthyroidism. As the template, RNA transcripts were used to amplify TCR beta CDR3 regions. The workflow started with a first-round RT-PCR run with HTBI primers and then moved on to a second-round multiplex PCR. TCRdb fed the multiplex PCR reads into MiXCR, producing one record per CDR3 protein. Of about 640,000 distinct CDR3 sequences listed, 35% to 45% are singletons. Input material: peripheral blood. These receptors were taken from an adult man with Graves' ophthalmopathy.

This rearrangement joins TRBV19 to TRBJ2-1; D gene unclear. Germline CDR1 reads LNHDA; CDR2 reads SQIVND (reference sequence). V was shortened by 3 bases and J by 9 bases, with 12 bases between the two germline ends. CDR3 length equals 13 residues. This chain's CDR3 is CASSIGNYGEQFF. The DNA of the CDR3 is TGTGCCAGTAGTATCGGCAACTACGGTGAGCAGTTCTTC. Filled out from reference TRBV19 and TRBJ2-1, the complete variable domain reads DGGITQSPKYLFRKEGQNVTLSCEQNLNHDAMYWYRQDPGQGLRLIYYSQIVNDFQKGDIAEGYSVSREKKESFPLTVTSAQKNPTAFYLCASSIGNYGEQFFGPGTRLTVL.

Of note for this clonotype: A junction boundary mismatches the germline segment, possibly from a read error. J is TRBJ2-6 and V is TRBV5-1; the D gene is possibly TRBD1 (5 bases). Germline V gene sequence: CDR1 SGHRS, CDR2 YFSETQ. This CDR3 has 14 residues. CDR3 residues: CASSLPRAPHTEAF. DNA of the CDR3: TGCGCCAGCAGCTTGCCCAGGGCGCCCCACACTGAAGCTTTC.

This clonotype was seen more than once but under ten times. The chain carries TRBV6-1 and TRBJ2-7; 8 bases are a match to TRBD1. Germline V gene data show CDR1 as MNHNS and CDR2 as SASEGT. The ends lost 8 bases at V and 3 bases at J; junction bases unmatched: 3. The CDR3 is made up of 12 amino acids. The CDR3 nucleotides are TGTGCCAGCGTGGGACAGGTCTACGAGCAGTACTTC. Residues: CASVGQVYEQYF.

This clonotype showed up just a few times. This chain links TRBV6-6 with TRBJ2-7; D is unclear. The CDR3 consists of 15 residues. V dropped 6 bases and J dropped 2 bases, with 17 bases sitting between them. Germline loops: CDR1 MNHNY, CDR2 SVGAGI (reference sequence). Here the CDR3 DNA reads TGTGCCAGCAGCCAAGATCCGGAGAGCGCCTACGAGCAGTACTTC. Translated, it gives CASSQDPESAYEQYF.

The chain has TRBV20-1 and TRBJ2-5, with TRBD1 matching over 11 bases. The CDR3 totals 15 residues. CDR1 DFQATT and CDR2 SNEGSKA come from the germline V gene (reference sequence). V dropped 4 bases and J dropped 4; count of bases not matched to a gene: 8. CDR3 sequence: CSANSGQGAIETQYF. The CDR3 DNA sequence: TGCAGTGCTAATTCAGGACAGGGGGCTATAGAGACCCAGTACTTC.

The rearrangement links TRBV5-1 to TRBJ2-7; D is perhaps TRBD1 (5 bases). This CDR3 spans 15 amino acids. The germline gives CDR1 SGHRS, CDR2 YFSETQ. The ends were cut back, 4 bases at V and 0 bases at J, with 14 bases in the middle. The CDR3 here is CASSLDTSFSYEQYF. The CDR3, as DNA: TGCGCCAGCAGCCTGGACACATCATTCTCCTACGAGCAGTACTTC. The full variable domain, its missing parts supplied by reference TRBV5-1 and TRBJ2-7, is KAGVTQTPRYLIKTRGQQVTLSCSPISGHRSVSWYQQTPGQGLQFLFEYFSETQRNKGNFPGRFSGRQFSNSRSEMNVSTLELGDSALYLCASSLDTSFSYEQYFGPGTRLTVT.